This entry lists 3 T cell receptor beta chains sequenced from one sample in a study of cytomegalovirus exposure and HLA in healthy donors. A multiplex PCR was run with 60 Vbeta primers and 13 Jbeta primers. Here immunoSEQ multiplex PCR was the method, and the copy in TCRdb shows in-frame clones only, minus some. The data hold around 120,000 clones, with approximately 76% observed a single time. Sequencing was done on a sample of PBMCs. The receptors were gathered from a man aged 60 to 75 in good health and CMV-seropositive.

This clone was detected a few times. J is TRBJ2-5 and V is TRBV10-1; 8 bases map to TRBD2. The germline CDR1 and CDR2 sequences are WNHNN and SYGVQD (reference sequence). J gave up 8 bases and V 0 bases, and 14 bases lay outside the gene matches. CDR3 length: 17 residues. CDR3 residues: CASSESIPGGPGDTQYF. In DNA form, the CDR3 reads TGCGCCAGCAGTGAGTCGATCCCGGGAGGGCCGGGGGACACCCAGTACTTC.

The V gene is TRBV11-2, the J gene TRBJ2-5; unclear D gene. CDR1 is SGHAT and CDR2 is FQNNGV in the germline V gene. This CDR3 comprises 15 residues. Trimming took 5 bases from V and 4 from J, leaving 17 bases between them. The CDR3 DNA is TGTGCCAGCAGCCAAACCGTGTCCAACGGAGAGACCCAGTACTTC. Protein: CASSQTVSNGETQYF.

The chain joins TRBV2 to TRBJ1-5; 7 bases align to TRBD1. V lost 6 bases, J lost 0 bases, and 5 bases stayed unmatched. The germline gives CDR1 SNHLY, CDR2 FYNNEI. The CDR3 totals 15 residues. The CDR3 sequence: CASRPGTVSNQPQHF. CDR3 sequence (DNA): TGTGCCAGCAGACCGGGGACAGTTAGCAATCAGCCCCAGCATTTT.